The TCR beta chain described here comes from a study of T cells after yellow fever vaccination. MiXCR was run by TCRdb on the 5' RACE reads, yielding one entry per CDR3 protein. Of some 340,000 distinct CDR3 sequences in the sample, around 11% were seen once. This clonotype was counted a few times. Per germline, CDR1 SGHTA and CDR2 FQGNSA. The CDR3 is 18 residues long. V gave up 3 bases and J gave up 0 bases; unmatched junction bases: 11. The specimen comprised CD4+ T cells sorted from PBMCs, sampled 45 days after the yellow fever booster vaccination. The receptor comes from a man younger than 30 who received the YFV17D yellow fever vaccine. The chain couples TRBV7-2 to TRBJ1-5; TRBD1 matches 7 bases. Written as DNA, the CDR3 is TGTGCCAGCAGCTTCAGGGGGAGGATGGGGTATAGCAATCAGCCCCAGCATTTT. Translating gives CASSFRGRMGYSNQPQHF.